Included here is one TCR beta chain sequence, with context. Its antigen is as yet unknown. The record originates from a study of cytomegalovirus exposure and HLA in healthy donors. Findings and caveats of the study: Most TCR sequences were rare, but some public TCRs occurred in many donors. Researchers reported in a later analysis that a missense DCLRE1C variant was tied to TCR beta V- and J-gene trimming.

Trimming took off 3 bases at V and 4 bases at J, with 15 bases between the two ends. CDR1 is MNHEY, CDR2 SMNVEV, per germline (reference sequence). The CDR3 extends over 16 amino acids. Primers: 60 Vbeta forward and 13 Jbeta reverse. TCRdb keeps only in-frame clones here, not all; method: immunoSEQ multiplex PCR. The sample records 210,000 or so clones, less than 85% being singletons. Sequencing was done on a sample of PBMCs. The TCR sequence derives from a man between 18 and 35 years old in good health and CMV-seronegative. The chain employs TRBV27 and TRBJ2-2; D unclear. This CDR3 is CASSFFDPRGTGELFF. The CDR3 bases are TGTGCCAGCAGTTTTTTCGACCCGCGCGGCACCGGGGAGCTGTTTTTT.